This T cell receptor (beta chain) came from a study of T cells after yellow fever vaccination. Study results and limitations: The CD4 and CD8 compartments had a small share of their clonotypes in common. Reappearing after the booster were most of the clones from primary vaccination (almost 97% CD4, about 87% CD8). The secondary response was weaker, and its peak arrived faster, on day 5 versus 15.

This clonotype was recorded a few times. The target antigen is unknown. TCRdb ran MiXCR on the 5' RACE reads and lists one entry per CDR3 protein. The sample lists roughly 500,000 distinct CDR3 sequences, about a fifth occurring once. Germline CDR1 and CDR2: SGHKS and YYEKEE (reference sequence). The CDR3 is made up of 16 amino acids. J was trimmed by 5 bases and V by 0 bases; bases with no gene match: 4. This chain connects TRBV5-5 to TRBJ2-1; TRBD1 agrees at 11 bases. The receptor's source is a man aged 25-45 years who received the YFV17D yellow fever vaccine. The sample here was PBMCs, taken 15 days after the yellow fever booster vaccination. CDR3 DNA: TGTGCCAGCAGCTTGGAGGGACAGGGGGGACACAATGAGCAGTTCTTC. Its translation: CASSLEGQGGHNEQFF.